A single TCR beta chain is shown here with its context. Its antigen is unknown. TCRdb's copy holds only in-frame clones and misses some; the assay was immunoSEQ multiplex PCR. The table lists approximately 15,000 clones, about 75% of them singletons. Expansion of antigen-specific CD4+ T cells with viral peptide pools was carried out by the ViraFEST assay before sequencing. Culture proceeded for 10 days, and CD4+ T cells were then isolated. Each participant was administered two doses of either the BNT162b2 or the mRNA-1273 vaccine. None of the vaccinated had previously contracted SARS-CoV-2, and their nucleocapsid antibodies tested negative. The authors replaced half the medium with IL-2 medium on days 3 and 7. This entry is derived from a study of vaccination effects on CD4 cells after COVID-19. The wider study: Sampling occurred a median 72 days post second dose, range 14 to 241.

CDR3 length: 14 amino acids. Germline values: CDR1 MNHEY, CDR2 SMNVEV (reference sequence). J gave up 5 bases and V 6 bases, and 7 bases lay outside the gene matches. This TCR was sampled from a human donor who received a COVID-19 vaccine. This chain uses TRBV27 with TRBJ1-1; 9 bases fit TRBD1. Sequencing was performed on CD4+ T cells from PBMCs cultured with HCoV-NL63 spike peptides, taken after COVID-19 vaccination. CDR3 bases: TGTGCCAGCAGACGGGACAGGGCCTTTACTGAAGCTTTCTTT. Its protein product is CASRRDRAFTEAFF.